A selection of T cell receptor beta chains follows, all from one sample in a study of radiation and T cells in renal cell carcinoma. Profiling relied on immunoSEQ multiplex PCR, and the TCRdb table lists in-frame clones only, not all of them. The sample has some 120,000 clones; over 75% are singletons. Specimen: blood, collected from a patient whose treatment included radiotherapy and nephrectomy. These receptors were taken from an older woman with renal cell carcinoma. Both conserved end residues are part of each CDR3. The D gene is left open where the match is weak. Expanded clones are given a class, and other clones once, few, many or no size at all.

d_gene: TRBD1; abundance: -; v_gene: TRBV10-3; j_gene: TRBJ2-1; CDR3aa: CAISEPRGNEQFF; CDR3nt: TGTGCCATCAGTGAACCCAGGGGGAATGAGCAGTTCTTC
d_gene: -; abundance: -; v_gene: TRBV7-8; j_gene: TRBJ2-3; CDR3aa: CASSLIGGDTQYF; CDR3nt: TGTGCCAGCAGCTTAATTGGCGGAGATACGCAGTATTTT
d_gene: TRBD2; abundance: -; v_gene: TRBV5-1; j_gene: TRBJ2-5; CDR3aa: CASSTTSGDGLKTQYF; CDR3nt: TGCGCCAGCAGCACGACTAGCGGGGATGGGTTGAAGACCCAGTACTTC
d_gene: -; abundance: few; v_gene: TRBV7-3; j_gene: TRBJ1-1; CDR3aa: CASSLTDGNTEAFF; CDR3nt: TGTGCCAGCAGCTTAACGGACGGGAACACTGAAGCTTTCTTT
d_gene: TRBD2; abundance: -; v_gene: TRBV4-2; j_gene: TRBJ2-1; CDR3aa: CASSQPSGSFYEQFF; CDR3nt: TGTGCCAGCAGCCAACCTAGCGGGAGCTTCTATGAGCAGTTCTTC
d_gene: -; abundance: -; v_gene: TRBV10-3; j_gene: TRBJ1-2; CDR3aa: CATHRDNSNYGYTF; CDR3nt: TGTGCCACCCATCGGGACAACTCTAACTATGGCTACACCTTC
d_gene: -; abundance: -; v_gene: TRBV6-1; j_gene: TRBJ1-1; CDR3aa: CASRVQGRSEAFF; CDR3nt: TGTGCCAGCAGGGTCCAGGGACGGTCTGAAGCTTTCTTT
d_gene: TRBD1; abundance: -; v_gene: TRBV9; j_gene: TRBJ1-1; CDR3aa: CASSAARDRPNTEAFF; CDR3nt: TGTGCCAGCAGCGCGGCCCGGGACAGACCGAACACTGAAGCTTTCTTT
d_gene: -; abundance: -; v_gene: TRBV30; j_gene: TRBJ2-5; CDR3aa: CAWGGRETQYF; CDR3nt: TGTGCCTGGGGGGGACGGGAGACCCAGTACTTC
d_gene: TRBD1; abundance: few; v_gene: TRBV30; j_gene: TRBJ1-1; CDR3aa: CAWSVYRQGFMNTEAFF; CDR3nt: TGTGCCTGGAGTGTATACCGACAGGGTTTCATGAACACTGAAGCTTTCTTT
d_gene: -; abundance: -; v_gene: TRBV19; j_gene: TRBJ2-1; CDR3aa: CASGPPTYNEQFF; CDR3nt: TGTGCCAGCGGTCCACCTACCTACAATGAGCAGTTCTTC
d_gene: -; abundance: -; v_gene: TRBV2; j_gene: TRBJ1-4; CDR3aa: CASSPDGSDNEKLFF; CDR3nt: TGTGCCAGCAGCCCTGACGGGAGCGACAATGAAAAACTGTTTTTT
d_gene: -; abundance: -; v_gene: TRBV4-1; j_gene: TRBJ1-5; CDR3aa: CASSQGKGNRNQPQHF; CDR3nt: TGCGCCAGCAGCCAAGGTAAGGGGAATCGGAATCAGCCCCAGCATTTT
d_gene: -; abundance: -; v_gene: TRBV18; j_gene: TRBJ2-3; CDR3aa: CASSSFENPDTQYF; CDR3nt: TGTGCCAGCTCATCTTTCGAAAATCCAGATACGCAGTATTTT
d_gene: -; abundance: once; v_gene: TRBV4-3; j_gene: TRBJ2-1; CDR3aa: CASSQDYSLNEQFF; CDR3nt: TGCGCCAGCAGCCAAGATTACAGCCTCAATGAGCAGTTCTTC
d_gene: TRBD1; abundance: -; v_gene: TRBV19; j_gene: TRBJ1-5; CDR3aa: CASILQGLGQPQHF; CDR3nt: TGTGCCAGTATCTTACAGGGGTTAGGTCAGCCCCAGCATTTT
d_gene: -; abundance: -; v_gene: TRBV5-1; j_gene: TRBJ1-2; CDR3aa: CASTGSSPGYTF; CDR3nt: TGCGCCAGCACAGGGAGTTCGCCTGGCTACACCTTC
d_gene: -; abundance: -; v_gene: TRBV2; j_gene: TRBJ2-7; CDR3aa: CASSGSTGSYEQYF; CDR3nt: TGTGCCAGCAGTGGTTCGACAGGCTCCTACGAGCAGTACTTC
d_gene: -; abundance: -; v_gene: TRBV19; j_gene: TRBJ2-7; CDR3aa: CASSTYGGTYEQYF; CDR3nt: TGTGCCAGTAGTACCTATGGGGGGACGTACGAGCAGTACTTC
d_gene: -; abundance: -; v_gene: TRBV6-5; j_gene: TRBJ1-1; CDR3aa: CASSYFPAANTEAFF; CDR3nt: TGTGCCAGCAGTTACTTCCCGGCGGCGAACACTGAAGCTTTCTTT
d_gene: -; abundance: -; v_gene: TRBV29-1; j_gene: TRBJ2-7; CDR3aa: CSVVWGYEQYF; CDR3nt: TGCAGCGTTGTGTGGGGGTACGAGCAGTACTTC
d_gene: TRBD1; abundance: -; v_gene: TRBV19; j_gene: TRBJ1-2; CDR3aa: CASSRDRENYGYTF; CDR3nt: TGTGCCAGTAGTAGAGACAGGGAGAACTATGGCTACACCTTC
d_gene: -; abundance: -; v_gene: TRBV7-2; j_gene: TRBJ2-1; CDR3aa: CASRPRRERGEQFF; CDR3nt: TGTGCCAGCAGACCCCGAAGGGAGAGAGGTGAGCAGTTCTTC
d_gene: TRBD2; abundance: -; v_gene: TRBV10-2; j_gene: TRBJ2-1; CDR3aa: CASSAGLAGVNEQFF; CDR3nt: TGCGCCAGCAGTGCCGGGCTAGCGGGGGTCAATGAGCAGTTCTTC
d_gene: -; abundance: -; v_gene: TRBV9; j_gene: TRBJ1-6; CDR3aa: CASSVGQRNNSPLHF; CDR3nt: TGTGCCAGCAGCGTCGGCCAGAGGAATAATTCACCCCTCCACTTT